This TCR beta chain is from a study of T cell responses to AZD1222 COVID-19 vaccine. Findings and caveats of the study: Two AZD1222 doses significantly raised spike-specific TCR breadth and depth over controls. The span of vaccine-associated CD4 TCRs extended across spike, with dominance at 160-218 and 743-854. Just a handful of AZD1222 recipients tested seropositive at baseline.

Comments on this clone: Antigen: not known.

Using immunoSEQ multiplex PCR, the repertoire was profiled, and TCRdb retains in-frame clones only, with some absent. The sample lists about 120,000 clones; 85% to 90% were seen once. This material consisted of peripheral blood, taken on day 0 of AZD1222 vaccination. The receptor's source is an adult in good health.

The CDR3 spells CASSYSDGYNEQFF. CDR3 bases: TGTGCCAGCAGTTACTCCGACGGATACAATGAGCAGTTCTTC. The chain combines TRBV6-2 or TRBV6-3 with TRBJ2-1; D is unclear. This CDR3 has 14 amino acids. In germline, CDR1 is MNHEY, CDR2 SVGEGT. V lost 0 bases to trimming and J lost 4 bases, with 7 bases between them.